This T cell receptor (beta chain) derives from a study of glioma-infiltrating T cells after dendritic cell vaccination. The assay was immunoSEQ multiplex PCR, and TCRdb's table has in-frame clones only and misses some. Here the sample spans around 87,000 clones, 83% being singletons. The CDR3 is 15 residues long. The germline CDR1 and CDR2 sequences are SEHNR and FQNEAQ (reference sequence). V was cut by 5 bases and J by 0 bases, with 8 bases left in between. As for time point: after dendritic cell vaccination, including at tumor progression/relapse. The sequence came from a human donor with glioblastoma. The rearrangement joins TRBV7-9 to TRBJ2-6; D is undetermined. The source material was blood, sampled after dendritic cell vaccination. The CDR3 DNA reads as TGTGCCAGCAGCCAACAAAACTCTGGGGCCAACGTCCTGACTTTC. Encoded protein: CASSQQNSGANVLTF.